One and the same sample provided the 23 T cell receptor beta chains below, sequenced in a study of beta chain features in type 1 diabetes. Overall study results and limits: Shortening that was moderate but significant affected the TCRB CDR3s of Type 1 diabetes patients in all four CD4+ subsets.

All of the isolated RNA was reverse transcribed, so expressed TCRB transcripts were sequenced. Clones were sequenced by immunoSEQ multiplex PCR, and TCRdb holds only the in-frame ones, with some missing. The table lists 250,000 or so clones, roughly 20% of them singletons, with around 0.03% in the top ten. These receptors have no known antigen. Sequencing was done on a sample of naive CD4+ T cells from blood. These receptors were taken from a woman in her 40s with type 1 diabetes.

The CDR3 region is CASSLGSSGSVSQETQYF. CDR3 coding DNA: TGCGCCAGCAGCTTGGGGTCTAGCGGGAGCGTTAGCCAAGAGACCCAGTACTTC. The V and J genes are TRBV5-1 and TRBJ2-5; 10 bases map to TRBD2. Trimming took 0 bases from V and 1 from J; bases not matched to a gene: 9. The CDR3 contains 18 residues. The germline V gene has CDR1 SGHRS and CDR2 YFSETQ.

V is TRBV19 and J is TRBJ2-4; 8 nucleotides line up with TRBD2. Germline V gives CDR1 LNHDA, CDR2 SQIVND (reference sequence). CDR3 size: 13 residues. The ends lost 8 bases at V and 7 bases at J; junction bases unmatched: 7. The DNA for the CDR3 is TGTGCCAGTGGAGCGACTAGCGAGAACATTCAGTACTTC. This translates into CASGATSENIQYF.

V usage is TRBV21-1 and J usage is TRBJ2-3; the table's D call, TRBD2, has no DNA check behind it. TRBV21-1 is a documented pseudogene. The CDR3 loop spans 20 amino acids. CDR3 protein: CASSKRLVGETGLHTDTQYF. The CDR3 nucleotides are TGTGCCAGCAGCAAAAGGCTAGTGGGGGAAACGGGACTACACACAGATACGCAGTATTTT.

There are a few counts of this clone. The V and J genes are TRBV30 and TRBJ1-1; TRBD1 might be the D (6 bases). This CDR3 region has 13 residues. CDR1 and CDR2 from the germline V gene are GTSNPN and SVGIG (reference sequence). V shed 4 bases and J shed 2 bases, with 11 bases lying between them. The CDR3, as DNA: TGTGCCTGGAACAGGGCACCAAACACTGAAGCTTTCTTT. Encoded protein: CAWNRAPNTEAFF.

This clone was picked up a small number of times. CDR3 amino acids: CASSLAAGTSGYNEQFF. CDR3 coding DNA: TGCGCCAGCAGCTTGGCCGCCGGGACTAGCGGATACAATGAGCAGTTCTTC. V usage is TRBV5-1 and J usage is TRBJ2-1; 11 nucleotides match TRBD2. The V and J ends lost 0 bases and 4 bases, in that order; junction bases with no gene match: 6. This CDR3 has 17 amino acids. Germline CDR1 reads SGHRS; CDR2 reads YFSETQ.

This clone was seen only a few times. J is TRBJ2-7 and V is TRBV5-4; D perhaps matches TRBD2 (5 bases). This CDR3 spans 12 amino acids. V was shortened by 0 bases and J by 7 bases, with 8 bases between the two germline ends. Looked up from germline, CDR1 is SGHNT and CDR2 is YYREEE (reference sequence). In DNA, the CDR3 is TGTGCCAGCAGCTTGGCCTCGGGGGAGCAGTACTTC. It yields the protein CASSLASGEQYF.

This clone was recorded a few times. For the CDR3, the DNA is TGTGCCAGCAGCCCTTCGAACACCGGGGAGCTGTTTTTT. Protein: CASSPSNTGELFF. The chain recombines TRBV7-9 with TRBJ2-2, with D unclear. CDR1 is SEHNR, CDR2 FQNEAQ, per germline (reference sequence). V was shortened by 5 bases and J by 0 bases, with 4 bases between the two germline ends. The CDR3 extends over 13 amino acids.

V is TRBV27 and J is TRBJ2-5; 15 nucleotides line up with TRBD2. CDR3 size: 17 residues. With V trimmed by 6 bases and J by 3 bases, 8 bases remained unmatched. The germline gives CDR1 MNHEY, CDR2 SMNVEV (reference sequence). The CDR3 nucleotides read TGTGCCAGCAGCCCCGGCTGGACTAGCGGGGGGGAAGAGACCCAGTACTTC. This codes for CASSPGWTSGGEETQYF.

This clone has only a few counts. The V call is TRBV12-5, the J call TRBJ2-5, with D possibly matching TRBD2 (6 bases). This CDR3 has 12 amino acids. Germline CDR1 is LGHNT and CDR2 is FRNRAP. V was trimmed by 5 bases and J by 5 bases, leaving 9 bases between them. CDR3: CASGPSEETQYF. CDR3 sequence (DNA): TGTGCTAGTGGTCCTAGCGAGGAGACCCAGTACTTC.

The rearrangement uses TRBV6-4 and TRBJ2-2; possibly TRBD2 for D (5 bases). Deletions cut 2 bases from V and 5 bases from J, with 9 bases between. The V gene's germline CDR1 is MRHNA and CDR2 SNTAGT. The CDR3 consists of 14 residues. DNA for the CDR3: TGTGCCAGCAGTGACGAGGGCGGGACCGGGGAGCTGTTTTTT. Its translation is CASSDEGGTGELFF.

This clone was seen a handful of times. The chain's CDR3 is CASSLAGLETQYF. The CDR3 nucleotides are TGTGCCAGCAGCTTGGCAGGGTTGGAGACCCAGTACTTC. The chain is built from TRBV11-2 and TRBJ2-5, with D possibly being TRBD1 (5 bases). The ends were cut back, 3 bases at V and 5 bases at J, with 10 bases in the middle. The CDR3 extends over 13 amino acids. The V gene's germline CDR1 is SGHAT and CDR2 FQNNGV.

This clone was observed a handful of times. The gene calls are TRBV28 and TRBJ2-2; tentatively, D is TRBD2 (6 bases). V was pared by 5 bases and J by 8 bases, with 15 bases between. There are 14 residues in the CDR3. The germline V gene encodes CDR1 MDHEN and CDR2 SYDVKM. The CDR3 sequence is CASSPTRFRGELFF. The DNA for the CDR3 is TGTGCCAGCAGTCCGACTAGGTTCAGGGGGGAGCTGTTTTTT.

In this sample, this clone turned up a few times. V is TRBV20-1 and J is TRBJ1-1; D gene ambiguous. Germline loops: CDR1 DFQATT, CDR2 SNEGSKA (reference sequence). CDR3 length: 11 amino acids. For the CDR3, the DNA is TGCAGCGCACTGGTCCTGCCTGAAGCTTTCTTT. Protein product: CSALVLPEAFF.

Only a few counts were recorded for this clone. The chain recombines TRBV29-1 with TRBJ2-7; D is ambiguous. CDR1 and CDR2 from the germline V gene are SQVTM and ANQGSEA. V lost 1 base and J 0 bases, leaving 13 bases between the germline ends. CDR3 length equals 15 residues. The chain's CDR3 is CSVEGVTQSSYEQYF. In DNA form, the CDR3 reads TGCAGCGTTGAAGGGGTGACACAGAGCTCCTACGAGCAGTACTTC.

The CDR3 DNA reads as TGCGCCAGCAGCCCCTCAGTGGCAGGGTTCTCCTACGAGCAGTACTTC. As protein: CASSPSVAGFSYEQYF. This chain uses TRBV4-3 with TRBJ2-7; D might be TRBD1 (5 bases). The CDR3 is made up of 16 amino acids. Germline-derived CDR1 and CDR2 are LGHNA and YSLEER. Trimming pared 4 bases from V and 0 bases from J, leaving 16 bases between.

This clone came up a few times. V usage is TRBV30 and J usage is TRBJ1-2, with a weak D call TRBD1 (5 bases). Germline V gene data show CDR1 as GTSNPN and CDR2 as SVGIG (reference sequence). This CDR3 has 12 residues. Trimming left V 4 bases short and J 5 bases short, with 11 bases between. DNA of the CDR3: TGTGCCTGGACCACCACAGGATATGGCTACACCTTC. This gives the protein CAWTTTGYGYTF.

This clone has more than one count but fewer than ten. The V gene is TRBV9, the J gene TRBJ2-1, with TRBD2 matching 14 bases. After removal of 4 bases from V and 7 bases from J, the junction contained 10 bases not matched to a gene. This CDR3 contains 17 residues. The germline V gene encodes CDR1 SGDLS and CDR2 YYNGEE. CDR3 nucleotide sequence: TGTGCCAGCAGCTCAACCGGGACTAGCGGGAGAACAAATGAGCAGTTCTTC. Residues: CASSSTGTSGRTNEQFF.

The chain couples TRBV4-3 to TRBJ1-4; TRBD1 agrees at 10 bases. V shed 4 bases and J 8 bases; nucleotides not matched to a gene: 13. Germline V gene sequence: CDR1 LGHNA, CDR2 YSLEER. The CDR3 runs to 17 residues. The CDR3 bases are TGCGCCAGCAGCCCGCACAGTCCGGGACAGGGGATAGAAAAACTGTTTTTT. Its translation is CASSPHSPGQGIEKLFF.

The genes are TRBV18 and TRBJ1-1, with D hard to call. V was shortened by 3 bases and J by 12 bases, with 11 bases between the two germline ends. Germline CDR1 KGHSH, CDR2 LQKENI. The CDR3 is 11 residues long. The CDR3 loop reads CASSPPGETFF. As DNA, the CDR3 is TGTGCCAGCTCACCCCCCGGAGAGACTTTCTTT.

J is TRBJ2-3 and V is TRBV7-7, with D perhaps matching TRBD1 (5 bases). V was shortened by 4 bases and J by 6 bases, with 20 bases between the two germline ends. This CDR3 comprises 16 residues. The germline V gene has CDR1 SSHAT and CDR2 FNYEAQ (reference sequence). Here the CDR3 reads CASSSGAAPPHDTQYF. The CDR3 DNA reads as TGTGCCAGCAGCTCTGGGGCAGCCCCCCCTCATGATACGCAGTATTTT.

With respect to this clone: The sample has other DNA sequences that encode this CDR3 too. V is TRBV29-1 and J is TRBJ1-5, with 8 bases identical to TRBD1. The CDR3 length is 13 residues. V lost 6 bases to trimming and J lost 0 bases; unmatched junction nucleotides: 1. The germline V gene has CDR1 SQVTM and CDR2 ANQGSEA. The DNA of the CDR3 is TGCAGCGTAGGACAGGGTAGCAATCAGCCCCAGCATTTT. Translating gives CSVGQGSNQPQHF. Variable domain in full (rest from reference TRBV29-1 and TRBJ1-5): SAVISQKPSRDICQRGTSLTIQCQVDSQVTMMFWYRQQPGQSLTLIATANQGSEATYESGFVIDKFPISRPNLTFSTLTVSNMSPEDSSIYLCSVGQGSNQPQHFGDGTRLSIL.

V gene TRBV29-1 combines with J gene TRBJ2-1; TRBD2 matches at 13 bases. Losses at the gene ends were 6 bases for V and 9 bases for J; bases not matched to a gene: 8. The CDR3 has 14 amino acids. CDR1 SQVTM and CDR2 ANQGSEA come from the germline V gene. The DNA of the CDR3 is TGCAGCGTCGGGGGACTAGCGGGACAGGTTGAGCAGTTCTTC. The encoded protein is CSVGGLAGQVEQFF.

The chain links TRBV5-6 to TRBJ2-2; maybe TRBD1 (5 bases). Germline CDR1 SGHDT, CDR2 YYEEEE. V lost 6 bases, J lost 0 bases, and 12 bases lay in between. This CDR3 has 15 amino acids. The CDR3 sequence: CASTSPRANTGELFF. The CDR3 nucleotides are TGTGCCAGCACCTCCCCCAGGGCGAACACCGGGGAGCTGTTTTTT.